The clone carrying this T cell receptor beta chain was observed a single time. The antigen is undetermined. The sample originates from a study of cytomegalovirus exposure and HLA in healthy donors. With 60 Vbeta and 13 Jbeta primers, the PCR was carried out. Sequencing was performed with immunoSEQ multiplex PCR; in TCRdb, only in-frame clones are kept and a portion is missing. Here the sample spans approximately 140,000 clones, about 75% being singletons. Study observations and caveats: Across HLA loci, a later analysis found differing TCR association rates, with DRB1 most and HLA-C fewest. Only CMV serostatus was available as immune exposure information.

The sequence came from a man aged 18-30 years in good health and CMV-seronegative. The sample consisted of PBMCs.

The CDR3 is CASSEGGLAGRYNEQFF. In DNA form, the CDR3 reads TGTGCCAGCAGTGAGGGGGGACTAGCGGGAAGATACAATGAGCAGTTCTTC. The chain couples TRBV25-1 to TRBJ2-1, with 13 positions matching TRBD2. Trimming cost V 3 bases and J 4 bases; bases outside gene matches: 6. This CDR3 has 17 amino acids. The germline V gene encodes CDR1 MGHDK and CDR2 SYGVNS. Full variable domain (outside the CDR3, taken from reference TRBV25-1 and TRBJ2-1): EADIYQTPRYLVIGTGKKITLECSQTMGHDKMYWYQQDPGMELHLIHYSYGVNSTEKGDLSSESTVSRIRTEHFPLTLESARPSHTSQYLCASSEGGLAGRYNEQFFGPGTRLTVL.